What follows describes a single TCR beta chain. The data were taken from a study of sequential checkpoint blockade in melanoma. The treatment was: randomized to nivolumab then ipilimumab (arm A) or the reverse (arm B). Live CD3+CD8+ CD19− CD56− cells were sorted from PBMCs. Here immunoSEQ multiplex PCR was the method, and the copy in TCRdb shows in-frame clones only, minus some. The sample yields several thousand clones, approximately 59% seen once. CDR1 is SNHLY and CDR2 is FYNNEI in the germline V gene. The CDR3 consists of 14 residues. The trim removed 9 bases at V and 2 bases at J, leaving 6 bases unmatched.

The chain is built from TRBV2 and TRBJ1-1; 10 nucleotides agree with TRBD1. The clonotype originates from a human donor with melanoma. This specimen consisted of CD8+ T cells sorted from blood (inferred from file names), obtained from a patient given nivolumab and ipilimumab in sequence. In DNA, the CDR3 is TGTGCCAGACGACAGGGGGCATTCAACACTGAAGCTTTCTTT. This gives the protein CARRQGAFNTEAFF.